This T cell receptor (beta chain) was recorded in a study of cytomegalovirus exposure and HLA in healthy donors. Germline CDR1 and CDR2: MRHNA and SNTAGT. V was clipped by 6 bases and J by 4 bases; unmatched bases: 2. The CDR3 spans 14 residues. PCR used 60 Vbeta primers and 13 Jbeta primers. Study processing details: It was a later analysis that counted about 80 million unique TCR beta chains, of which some 9.9 million were shared. The assay was immunoSEQ multiplex PCR, and TCRdb's table has in-frame clones only and misses some. That table supplies the V and J calls and clone size; D and trimming were determined from the DNA. This sample carries under 150,000 clones, more than 60% of them seen once, and the ten largest clones take roughly 8.8%. Study results and limitations: Certain sequence variants were highly shared and formed a cluster, and this cluster was likely a sequencing artifact. It was reported that TCR beta sequences correctly inferred the HLA-A and HLA-B alleles for most subjects. There were some V segments, including TRBV6-2 and TRBV6-3, excluded as indistinguishable.

With regard to this clone: Antigen specificity is unknown.

Specimen: PBMCs. This clonotype was obtained from a woman aged 45-65 years in good health and CMV-seropositive. The V call is TRBV6-4, the J call TRBJ2-3, with 12 bases identical to TRBD2. CDR3 nucleotides: TGTGCCAGCAGACCTAGCGGGGGGGCAGATACGCAGTATTTT. It codes for CASRPSGGADTQYF.